Reported below is one TCR beta chain. Some clones are missing from TCRdb's copy, which holds only in-frame ones; the method was immunoSEQ multiplex PCR. The sample holds around 60,000 clones; around 84% are singletons and the top ten take roughly 1%. The data stem from a study of OX40 agonist ivuxolimab in advanced cancers. The CDR3 is 13 residues long. Germline V gene sequence: CDR1 SGHRS, CDR2 YFSETQ. Trimming took off 4 bases at V and 1 base at J, with 6 bases between the two ends. Individuals having autoimmune disease history or systemic immunosuppression were not enrolled. The receptor was isolated from an adult with an advanced solid tumor such as melanoma, head and neck, liver or kidney cancer. Here the sequenced sample was CD4+ or CD8+ T cells sorted from blood, taken in a trial of the OX40 agonist ivuxolimab. J is TRBJ1-3 and V is TRBV5-1, with D uncertain. The CDR3 DNA reads TGCGCCAGCAGCCCACCTTCTGGAAACACCATATATTTT. Residues: CASSPPSGNTIYF.